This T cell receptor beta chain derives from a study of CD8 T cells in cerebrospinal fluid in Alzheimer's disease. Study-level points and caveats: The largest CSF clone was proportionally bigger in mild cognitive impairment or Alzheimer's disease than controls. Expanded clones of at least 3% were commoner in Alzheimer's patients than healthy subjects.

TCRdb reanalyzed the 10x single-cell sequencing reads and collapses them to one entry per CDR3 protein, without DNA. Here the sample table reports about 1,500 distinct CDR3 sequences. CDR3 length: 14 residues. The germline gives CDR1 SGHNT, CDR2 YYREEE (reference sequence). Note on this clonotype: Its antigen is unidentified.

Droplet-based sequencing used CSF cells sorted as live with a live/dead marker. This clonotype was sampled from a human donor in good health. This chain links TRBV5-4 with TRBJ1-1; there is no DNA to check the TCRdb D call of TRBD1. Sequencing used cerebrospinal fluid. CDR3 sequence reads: CASSPTGKDTEAFF.